The 15 T cell receptor beta chains listed next were all sequenced from one sample in a study of T cells in Graves' hyperthyroidism and ophthalmopathy. Amplified TCR beta CDR3 regions derived from RNA transcripts. RT-PCR in the first round (using the HTBI primer set) targeted the TCR CDR3. TCRdb ran MiXCR on the multiplex PCR reads and lists one entry per CDR3 protein. This sample carries hundreds of thousands of distinct CDR3 sequences, about 15% of them seen once, and the ten largest clones take over 7.5%. The sample comprised blood. These receptors all come from a woman aged 18-35 years with Graves' hyperthyroidism.

The rearrangement links TRBV18 to TRBJ2-1, with 8 bases lining up with TRBD2. The CDR3 has 17 amino acids. Trimming at V came to 1 base and at J to 2 bases, leaving 7 bases not matched to a gene. In germline, CDR1 is KGHSH, CDR2 LQKENI. CDR3 sequence (DNA): TGTGCCAGCTCACCACTTCCTAGCGGGCAGACCTACAATGAGCAGTTCTTC. It specifies CASSPLPSGQTYNEQFF.

At least ten counts were recorded for this clonotype. This rearrangement joins TRBV6-1 to TRBJ1-5, with 7 bases lining up with TRBD1. The junction had 11 bases not matched to a gene; V was cut back by 9 bases and J by 6 bases. Germline V gene data show CDR1 as MNHNS and CDR2 as SASEGT. The CDR3 covers 14 residues. This chain's CDR3 is CASLVTGASQPQHF. CDR3 sequence (DNA): TGTGCCAGTCTGGTAACAGGGGCTTCTCAGCCCCAGCATTTT.

The chain carries TRBV15 and TRBJ2-4; D is perhaps TRBD2 (6 bases). The length of the CDR3 is 15 residues. Trimming cost V 0 bases and J 6 bases, with 12 bases left between them. CDR1 and CDR2 from the germline V gene are LNHNV and YYDKDF (reference sequence). Written as DNA, the CDR3 is TGTGCCACCAGCAGAGAATTGACTAGGACAAACATTCAGTACTTC. It translates to CATSRELTRTNIQYF.

The genes are TRBV11-3 and TRBJ1-1; no definite D call. The V end was cut by 0 bases, the J end by 8 bases, with 7 bases between. The V gene's germline CDR1 is SGHNT and CDR2 YENEEA. The CDR3 is 12 amino acids. The CDR3 DNA reads as TGTGCCAGCAGCTTAGATCAAGGGGAAGCTTTCTTT. Protein: CASSLDQGEAFF. Looking up the rest from reference TRBV11-3 and TRBJ1-1 gives the full variable domain: EAGVVQSPRYKIIEKKQPVAFWCNPISGHNTLYWYLQNLGQGPELLIRYENEEAVDDSQLPKDRFSAERLKGVDSTLKIQPAELGDSAVYLCASSLDQGEAFFGQGTRLTVV.

This clonotype came up a few times. The rearrangement uses TRBV4-2 and TRBJ1-2, with no clear D. V lost 0 bases and J 4 bases, leaving 9 bases between the germline ends. Germline CDR1 LGHNA, CDR2 YNFKEQ. CDR3 length: 14 residues. The CDR3 DNA sequence: TGTGCCAGCAGCCAAGATGTCAGGATCTATGGCTACACCTTC. Translated, it gives CASSQDVRIYGYTF.

This clonotype came up many times. The chain uses TRBV27 and TRBJ2-1, with 9 bases aligning to TRBD2. Per the germline V gene, CDR1 is MNHEY and CDR2 is SMNVEV (reference sequence). This CDR3 is 13 amino acids long. J gave up 9 bases and V 2 bases, and 2 bases lay outside the gene matches. This CDR3 is CASSLVLAGEQFF. In DNA, the CDR3 is TGTGCCAGCAGTTTAGTACTAGCGGGTGAGCAGTTCTTC.

The rearrangement links TRBV5-4 to TRBJ1-3, with 8 nucleotides matching TRBD1. The germline V gene encodes CDR1 SGHNT and CDR2 YYREEE (reference sequence). The CDR3 sequence is 16 residues long. With V trimmed by 2 bases and J by 2 bases, 6 bases remained unmatched. CDR3 bases: TGTGCCAGCAGCTTTCACAGGGGGGGCACTGGAAACACCATATATTTT. Translating it yields CASSFHRGGTGNTIYF.

This chain joins TRBV4-1 and TRBJ2-1, with a possible D match to TRBD1 (5 bases). CDR3 size: 13 residues. V shed 5 bases and J shed 8 bases, with 13 bases lying between them. The germline V gene encodes CDR1 MGHRA and CDR2 YSYEKL. CDR3 loop: CASSETQDHEQFF. DNA for the CDR3: TGCGCCAGCAGCGAGACACAGGACCATGAGCAGTTCTTC.

This clonotype was seen more than once but under ten times. The CDR3 nucleotides read TGTGCCAGCAGCTGGGGTAGCGGGGGGTATACCGGGGAGCTGTTTTTT. Translation gives CASSWGSGGYTGELFF. J is TRBJ2-2 and V is TRBV7-8, with 10 bases fitting TRBD2. CDR3 size: 16 residues. The ends lost 4 bases at V and 5 bases at J; junction bases unmatched: 7. Germline V gene lookup returns CDR1 SGHVS and CDR2 FQNEAQ. The whole variable domain, remainder taken from reference TRBV7-8 and TRBJ2-2, is GAGVSQSPRYKVAKRGQDVALRCDPISGHVSLFWYQQALGQGPEFLTYFQNEAQLDKSGLPSDRFFAERPEGSVSTLKIQRTQQEDSAVYLCASSWGSGGYTGELFFGEGSRLTVL.

Worth noting for this clonotype: The junction departs from the called germline gene at one end, perhaps through a read error. The CDR3: CVSREGLAKNIQYF. The DNA for the CDR3 is TGTGTCAGCAGGGAGGGGCTAGCCAAAAACATTCAGTACTTC. The chain couples TRBV6-2 or TRBV6-3 to TRBJ2-4, with 7 bases lining up with TRBD2. Per the germline V gene, CDR1 is MNHEY and CDR2 is SVGEGT. The CDR3 is 14 amino acids.

The sample holds a few counts of this clonotype. This CDR3 reads CSASLAPQETQYF. The CDR3 bases are TGCAGTGCTTCCCTAGCGCCTCAAGAGACCCAGTACTTC. The gene calls are TRBV20-1 and TRBJ2-5, with a tentative D call TRBD2 (6 bases). The CDR3 consists of 13 residues. The V and J ends lost 5 bases and 2 bases respectively, with 12 bases between them. Germline V lookup: CDR1 DFQATT, CDR2 SNEGSKA (reference sequence).

This clonotype was observed many times. V and J are TRBV4-1 and TRBJ1-2; perhaps TRBD1 as D (5 bases). This CDR3 contains 15 residues. Between the trimmed V and J ends, which lost 4 bases and 3 bases, there was a span of 15 bases. Germline CDR1 MGHRA, CDR2 YSYEKL. This CDR3 reads CASSPDMRVYYGYTF. The CDR3 DNA sequence: TGCGCCAGCAGCCCGGACATGCGTGTTTACTATGGCTACACCTTC.

There are many counts of this clonotype. The chain has TRBV3-1 and TRBJ2-1; TRBD2 matches 10 bases. The CDR3 has 15 residues. CDR1 and CDR2 (germline): LGHDT, YNNKEL (reference sequence). The trim removed 5 bases at V and 2 bases at J, leaving 3 bases unmatched. DNA of the CDR3: TGTGCCAGCAGCTCCCTAGCGGGAGCCTACAATGAGCAGTTCTTC. Protein: CASSSLAGAYNEQFF.

This clonotype was recorded at least ten times. The CDR3 spells CASSYSGKGAGGYTF. CDR3 in DNA: TGTGCCAGCAGTTACTCGGGAAAGGGGGCTGGCGGCTACACCTTC. V gene TRBV6-6 combines with J gene TRBJ1-2, with 7 bases lining up with TRBD1. Looked up from germline, CDR1 is MNHNY and CDR2 is SVGAGI (reference sequence). The CDR3 loop spans 15 amino acids. V lost 0 bases, J lost 8 bases, and 9 bases stayed unmatched.

About this clonotype: Since a much larger clone is just one base distant, this may be a read error. The chain is built from TRBV19 and TRBJ1-1; 8 bases are shared with TRBD1. With V trimmed by 4 bases and J by 6 bases, 10 bases remained unmatched. The CDR3 loop spans 15 amino acids. Germline CDR1 LNHDA, CDR2 SQIVND (reference sequence). In nucleotides, the CDR3 is TGTGCCAGTAGTACCCGGACAGGGTTCGGCCCTGAAGCTTTCTTT. Its protein is CASSTRTGFGPEAFF.